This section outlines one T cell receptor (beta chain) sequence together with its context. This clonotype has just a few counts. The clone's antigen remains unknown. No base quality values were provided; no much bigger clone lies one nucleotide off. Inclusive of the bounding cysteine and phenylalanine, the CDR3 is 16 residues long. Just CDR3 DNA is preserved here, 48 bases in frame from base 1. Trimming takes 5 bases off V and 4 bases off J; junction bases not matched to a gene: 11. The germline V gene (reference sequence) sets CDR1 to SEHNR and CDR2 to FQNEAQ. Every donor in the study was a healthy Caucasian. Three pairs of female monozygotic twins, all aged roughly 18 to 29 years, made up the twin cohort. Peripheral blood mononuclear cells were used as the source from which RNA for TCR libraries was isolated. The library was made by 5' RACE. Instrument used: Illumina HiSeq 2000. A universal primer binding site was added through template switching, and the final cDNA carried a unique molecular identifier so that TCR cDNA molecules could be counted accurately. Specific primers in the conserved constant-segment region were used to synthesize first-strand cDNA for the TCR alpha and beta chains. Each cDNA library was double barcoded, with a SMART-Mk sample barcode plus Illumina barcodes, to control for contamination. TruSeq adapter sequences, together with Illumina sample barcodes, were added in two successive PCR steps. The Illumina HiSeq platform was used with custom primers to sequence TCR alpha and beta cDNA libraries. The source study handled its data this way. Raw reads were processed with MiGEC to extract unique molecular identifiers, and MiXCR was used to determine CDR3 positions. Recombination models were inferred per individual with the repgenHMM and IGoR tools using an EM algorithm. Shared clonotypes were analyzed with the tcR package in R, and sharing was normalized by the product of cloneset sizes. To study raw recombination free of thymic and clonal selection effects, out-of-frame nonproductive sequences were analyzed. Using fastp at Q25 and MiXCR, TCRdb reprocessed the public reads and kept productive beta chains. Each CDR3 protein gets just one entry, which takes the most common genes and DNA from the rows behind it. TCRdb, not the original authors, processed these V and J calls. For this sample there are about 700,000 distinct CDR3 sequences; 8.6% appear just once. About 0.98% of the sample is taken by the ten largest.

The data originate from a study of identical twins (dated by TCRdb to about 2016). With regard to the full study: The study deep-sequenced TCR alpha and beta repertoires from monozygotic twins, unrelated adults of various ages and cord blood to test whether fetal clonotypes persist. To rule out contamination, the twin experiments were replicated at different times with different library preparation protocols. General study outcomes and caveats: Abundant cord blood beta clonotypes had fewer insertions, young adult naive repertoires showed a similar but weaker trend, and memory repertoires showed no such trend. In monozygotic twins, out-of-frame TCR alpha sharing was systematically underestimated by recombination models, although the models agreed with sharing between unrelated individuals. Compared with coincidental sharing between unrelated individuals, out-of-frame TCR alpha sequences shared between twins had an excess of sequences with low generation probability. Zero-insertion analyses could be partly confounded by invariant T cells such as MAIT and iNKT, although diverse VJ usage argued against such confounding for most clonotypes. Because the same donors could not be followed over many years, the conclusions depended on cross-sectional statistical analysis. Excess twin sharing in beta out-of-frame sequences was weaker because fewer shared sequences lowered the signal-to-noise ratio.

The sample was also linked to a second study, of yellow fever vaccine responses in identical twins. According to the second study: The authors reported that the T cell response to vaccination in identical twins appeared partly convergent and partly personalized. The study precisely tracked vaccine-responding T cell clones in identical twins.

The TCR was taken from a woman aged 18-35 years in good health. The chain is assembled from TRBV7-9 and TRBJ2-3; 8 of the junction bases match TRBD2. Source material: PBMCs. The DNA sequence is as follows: TGTGCCAGCAGCCCTCTGGGAGGGACTAGGGCAGATACGCAGTATTTT. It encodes CASSPLGGTRADTQYF.